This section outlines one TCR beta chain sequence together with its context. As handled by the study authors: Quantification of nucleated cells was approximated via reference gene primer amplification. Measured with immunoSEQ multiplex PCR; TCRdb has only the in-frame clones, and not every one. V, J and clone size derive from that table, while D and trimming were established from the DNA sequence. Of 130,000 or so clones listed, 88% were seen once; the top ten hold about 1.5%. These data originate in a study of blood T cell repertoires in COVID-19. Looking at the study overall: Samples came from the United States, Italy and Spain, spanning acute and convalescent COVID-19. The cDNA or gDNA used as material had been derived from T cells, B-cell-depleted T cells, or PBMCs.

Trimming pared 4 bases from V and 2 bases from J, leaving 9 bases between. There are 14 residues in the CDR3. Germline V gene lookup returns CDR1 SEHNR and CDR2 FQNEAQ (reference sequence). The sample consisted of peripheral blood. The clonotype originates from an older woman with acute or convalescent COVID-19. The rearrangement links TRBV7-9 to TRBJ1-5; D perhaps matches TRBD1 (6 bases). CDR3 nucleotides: TGTGCCAGCAGCTCGGGACACCGCAATCAGCCCCAGCATTTT. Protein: CASSSGHRNQPQHF.